This TCR beta chain was sequenced during a study of blood T cell repertoires in COVID-19. Study information: Sites in the United States, Italy and Spain provided acute and convalescent COVID-19 samples. PBMCs, B-cell-depleted T cells, or T cells provided the cDNA or gDNA that made up the material.

As handled by the study authors: Amplified reference gene primers provided the basis for estimating nucleated cell counts. Data came from immunoSEQ multiplex PCR; TCRdb stores just in-frame clones and leaves some out. The DNA was the basis for D and trimming; V, J and clone size are from that table. There are some 100,000 clones in the sample; 85% occur only once, and roughly 12% lies in the top ten. The sequence came from a woman aged 70-85 years with active or convalescent COVID-19. The specimen was peripheral blood.

The CDR3 sequence is CAISESGTGNVYGYTF. CDR3 in DNA: TGTGCCATCAGTGAGTCTGGGACAGGGAATGTCTATGGCTACACCTTC. The chain recombines TRBV10-3 with TRBJ1-2; 9 bases align to TRBD1. V was clipped by 0 bases and J by 4 bases; unmatched bases: 6. The germline V gene encodes CDR1 ENHRY and CDR2 SYGVKD. This CDR3 spans 16 amino acids.